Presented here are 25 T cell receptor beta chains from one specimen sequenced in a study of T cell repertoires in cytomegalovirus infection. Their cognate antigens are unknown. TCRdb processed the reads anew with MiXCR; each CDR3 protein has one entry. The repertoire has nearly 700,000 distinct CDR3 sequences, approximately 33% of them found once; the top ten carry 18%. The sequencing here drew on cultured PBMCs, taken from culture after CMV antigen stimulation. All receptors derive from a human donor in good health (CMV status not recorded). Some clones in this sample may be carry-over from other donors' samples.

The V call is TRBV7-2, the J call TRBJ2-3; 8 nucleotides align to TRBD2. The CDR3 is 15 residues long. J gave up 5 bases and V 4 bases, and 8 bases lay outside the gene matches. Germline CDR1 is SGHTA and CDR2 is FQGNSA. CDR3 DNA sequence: TGTGCCAGCAGCTATTCGCGGGAGGCTGGAGATACGCAGTATTTT. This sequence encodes CASSYSREAGDTQYF.

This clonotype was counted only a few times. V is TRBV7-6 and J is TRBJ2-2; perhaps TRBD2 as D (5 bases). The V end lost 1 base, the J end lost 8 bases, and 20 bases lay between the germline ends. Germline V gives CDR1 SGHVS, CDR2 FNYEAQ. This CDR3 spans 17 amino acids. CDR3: CASSLGPSEGQWGELFF. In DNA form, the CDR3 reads TGTGCCAGCAGCTTAGGGCCTTCAGAGGGCCAATGGGGGGAGCTGTTTTTT.

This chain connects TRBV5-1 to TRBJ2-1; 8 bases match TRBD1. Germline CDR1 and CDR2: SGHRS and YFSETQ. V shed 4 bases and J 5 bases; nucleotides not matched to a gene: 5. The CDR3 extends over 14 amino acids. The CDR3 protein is CASSRTGLDNEQFF. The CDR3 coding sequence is TGCGCCAGCAGCCGGACAGGGTTGGACAATGAGCAGTTCTTC.

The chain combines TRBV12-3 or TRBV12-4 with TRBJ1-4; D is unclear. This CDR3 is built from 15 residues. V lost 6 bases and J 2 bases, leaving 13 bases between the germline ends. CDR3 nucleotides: TGTGCCAGCAGAGCCACCCCGGGGACTAATGAAAAACTGTTTTTT. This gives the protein CASRATPGTNEKLFF.

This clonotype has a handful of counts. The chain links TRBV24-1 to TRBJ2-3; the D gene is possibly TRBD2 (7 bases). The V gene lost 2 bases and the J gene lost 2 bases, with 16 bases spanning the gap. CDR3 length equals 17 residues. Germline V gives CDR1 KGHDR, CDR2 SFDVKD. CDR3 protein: CATSDSTRGGLTDTQYF. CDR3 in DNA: TGTGCCACCAGTGATTCTACTCGCGGGGGCCTCACAGATACGCAGTATTTT.

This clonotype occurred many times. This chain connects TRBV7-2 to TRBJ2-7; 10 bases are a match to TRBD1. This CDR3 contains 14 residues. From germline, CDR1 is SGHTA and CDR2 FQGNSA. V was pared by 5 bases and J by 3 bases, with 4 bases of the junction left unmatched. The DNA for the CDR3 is TGTGCCAGCAGCGAGGGACAGGGGTTCTACGAGCAGTACTTC. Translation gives CASSEGQGFYEQYF.

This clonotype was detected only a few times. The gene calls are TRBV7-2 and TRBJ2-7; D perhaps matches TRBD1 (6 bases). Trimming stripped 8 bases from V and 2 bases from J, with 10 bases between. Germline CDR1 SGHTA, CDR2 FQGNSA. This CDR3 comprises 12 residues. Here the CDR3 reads CASGGYTYEQYF. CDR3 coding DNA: TGTGCCAGCGGGGGCTATACCTACGAGCAGTACTTC.

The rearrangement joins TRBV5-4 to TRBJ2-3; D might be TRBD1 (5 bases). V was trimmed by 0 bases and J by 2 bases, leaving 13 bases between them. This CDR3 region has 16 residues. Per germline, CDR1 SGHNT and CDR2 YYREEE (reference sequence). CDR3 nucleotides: TGTGCCAGCAGCTTGGAACAGGCGTCCATCACAGATACGCAGTATTTT. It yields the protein CASSLEQASITDTQYF.

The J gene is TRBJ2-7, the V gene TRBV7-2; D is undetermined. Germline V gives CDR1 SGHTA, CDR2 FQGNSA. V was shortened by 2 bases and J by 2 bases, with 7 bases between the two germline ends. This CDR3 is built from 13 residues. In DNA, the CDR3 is TGTGCCAGCAGCTTAACAGTAGCCTACGAGCAGTACTTC. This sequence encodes CASSLTVAYEQYF.

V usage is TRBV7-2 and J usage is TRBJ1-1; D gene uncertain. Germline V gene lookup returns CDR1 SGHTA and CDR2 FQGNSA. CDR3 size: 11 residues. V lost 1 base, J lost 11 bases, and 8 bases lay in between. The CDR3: CASSLVKGAFF. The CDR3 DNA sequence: TGTGCCAGCAGCTTAGTGAAAGGGGCTTTCTTT.

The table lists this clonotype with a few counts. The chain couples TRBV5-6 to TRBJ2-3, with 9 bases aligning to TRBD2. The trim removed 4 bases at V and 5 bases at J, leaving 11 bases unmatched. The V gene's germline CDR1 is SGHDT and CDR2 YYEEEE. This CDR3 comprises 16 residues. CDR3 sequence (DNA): TGTGCCAGCAGCCGGCCGGGACTAGCCGGGGAAGATACGCAGTATTTT. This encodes CASSRPGLAGEDTQYF.

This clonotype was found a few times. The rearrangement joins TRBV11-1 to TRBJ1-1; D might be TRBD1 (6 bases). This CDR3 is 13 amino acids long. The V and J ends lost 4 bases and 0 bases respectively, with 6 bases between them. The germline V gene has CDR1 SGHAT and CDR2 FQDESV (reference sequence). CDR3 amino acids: CASSSGVNTEAFF. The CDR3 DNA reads TGTGCCAGCAGCTCAGGGGTGAACACTGAAGCTTTCTTT.

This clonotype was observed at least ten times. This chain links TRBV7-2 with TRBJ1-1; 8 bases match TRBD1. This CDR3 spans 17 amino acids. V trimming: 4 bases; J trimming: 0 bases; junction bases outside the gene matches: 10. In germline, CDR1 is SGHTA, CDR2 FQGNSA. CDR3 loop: CASSSDRDVELNTEAFF. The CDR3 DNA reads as TGTGCCAGCAGCTCGGACAGGGACGTCGAATTGAACACTGAAGCTTTCTTT.

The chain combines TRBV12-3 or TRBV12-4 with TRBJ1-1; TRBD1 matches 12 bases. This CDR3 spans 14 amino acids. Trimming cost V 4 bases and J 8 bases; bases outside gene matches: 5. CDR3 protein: CASSWGTGGSEAFF. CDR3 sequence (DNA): TGTGCCAGCAGTTGGGGGACAGGGGGCAGCGAAGCTTTCTTT.

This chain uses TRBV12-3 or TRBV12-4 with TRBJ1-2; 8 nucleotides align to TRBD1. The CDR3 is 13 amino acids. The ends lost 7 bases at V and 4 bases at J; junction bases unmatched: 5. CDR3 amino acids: CASTLTGGYGYTF. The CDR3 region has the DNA TGTGCCAGCACCCTAACAGGGGGCTATGGCTACACCTTC.

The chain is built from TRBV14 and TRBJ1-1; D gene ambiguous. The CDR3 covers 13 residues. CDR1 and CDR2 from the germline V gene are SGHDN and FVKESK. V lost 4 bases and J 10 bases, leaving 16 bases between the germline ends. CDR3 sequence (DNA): TGTGCCAGCAGCCTTTCCGCCCCCGCGGGAGCTTTCTTT. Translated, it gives CASSLSAPAGAFF. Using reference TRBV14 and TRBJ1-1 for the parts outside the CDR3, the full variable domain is EAGVTQFPSHSVIEKGQTVTLRCDPISGHDNLYWYRRVMGKEIKFLLHFVKESKQDESGMPNNRFLAERTGGTYSTLKVQPAELEDSGVYFCASSLSAPAGAFFGQGTRLTVV.

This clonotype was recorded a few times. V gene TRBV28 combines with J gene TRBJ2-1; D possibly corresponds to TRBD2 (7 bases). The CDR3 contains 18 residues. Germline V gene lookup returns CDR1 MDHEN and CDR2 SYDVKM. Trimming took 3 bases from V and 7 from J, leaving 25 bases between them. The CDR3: CASSLRGPPLRRGNEQFF. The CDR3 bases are TGTGCCAGCAGTTTGCGGGGGCCTCCTCTCCGGCGGGGTAATGAGCAGTTCTTC.

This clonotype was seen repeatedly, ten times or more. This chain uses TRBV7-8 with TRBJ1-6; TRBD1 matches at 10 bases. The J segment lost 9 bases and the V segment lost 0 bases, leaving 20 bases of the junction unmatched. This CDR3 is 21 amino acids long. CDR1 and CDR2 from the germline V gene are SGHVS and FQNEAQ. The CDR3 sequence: CASSLANRAPGQGYQSSPLHF. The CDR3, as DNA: TGTGCCAGCAGCTTAGCGAATCGGGCGCCGGGACAGGGGTACCAGAGTTCACCCCTCCACTTT.

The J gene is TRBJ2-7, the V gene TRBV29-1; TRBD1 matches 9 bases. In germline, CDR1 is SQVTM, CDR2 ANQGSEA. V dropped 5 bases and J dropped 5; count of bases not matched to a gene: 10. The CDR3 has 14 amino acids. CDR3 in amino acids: CSVTTGTGNHEQYF. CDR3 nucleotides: TGCAGCGTTACCACCGGGACAGGGAACCACGAGCAGTACTTC.

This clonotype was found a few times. CDR3 residues: CASSLARGVSSTDTQYF. The CDR3 region has the DNA TGTGCCAGCAGCTTAGCGCGTGGGGTCAGCTCGACAGATACGCAGTATTTT. The rearrangement joins TRBV7-6 to TRBJ2-3; D is unresolved. V lost 0 bases, J lost 3 bases, and 16 bases lay in between. The germline gives CDR1 SGHVS, CDR2 FNYEAQ. The CDR3 is made up of 17 amino acids.

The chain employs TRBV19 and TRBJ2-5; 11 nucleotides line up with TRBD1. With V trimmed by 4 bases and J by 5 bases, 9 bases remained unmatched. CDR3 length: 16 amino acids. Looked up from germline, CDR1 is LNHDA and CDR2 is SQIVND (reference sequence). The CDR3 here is CASSTIGTGGLETQYF. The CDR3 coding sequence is TGTGCCAGTAGTACAATAGGGACAGGGGGTCTGGAGACCCAGTACTTC.

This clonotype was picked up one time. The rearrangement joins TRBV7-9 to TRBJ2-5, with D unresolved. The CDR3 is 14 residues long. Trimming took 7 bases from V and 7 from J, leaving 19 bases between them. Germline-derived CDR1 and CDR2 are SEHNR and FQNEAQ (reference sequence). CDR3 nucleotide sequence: TGTGCCAGCAAACCCAGGTCTGATTGGGGGACCCAGTACTTC. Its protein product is CASKPRSDWGTQYF.

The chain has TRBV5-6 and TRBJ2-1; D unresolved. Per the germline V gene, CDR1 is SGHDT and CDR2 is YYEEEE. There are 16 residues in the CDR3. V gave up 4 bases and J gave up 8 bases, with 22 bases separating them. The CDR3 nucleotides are TGTGCCAGCAGCCCCGCGTTGCTGGCCGGGTGGGATGAGCAGTTCTTC. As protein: CASSPALLAGWDEQFF.

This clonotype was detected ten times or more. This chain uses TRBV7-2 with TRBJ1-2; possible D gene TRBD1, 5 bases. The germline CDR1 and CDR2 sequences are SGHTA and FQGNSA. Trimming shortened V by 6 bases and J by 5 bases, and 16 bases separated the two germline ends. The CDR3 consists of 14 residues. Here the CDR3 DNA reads TGTGCCAGCAGACCCGGGGGAGCGGATTATGGCTACACCTTC. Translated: CASRPGGADYGYTF.

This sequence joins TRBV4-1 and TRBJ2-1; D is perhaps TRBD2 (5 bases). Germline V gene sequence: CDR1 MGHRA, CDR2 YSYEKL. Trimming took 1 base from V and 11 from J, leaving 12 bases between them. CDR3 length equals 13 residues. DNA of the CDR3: TGCGCCAGCAGCCAAGCGCCGACGGGGAAGCAGTTCTTC. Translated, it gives CASSQAPTGKQFF.